This TCR beta chain was sequenced in a study of molecular identifiers for immune sequencing clone quantification. In regard to this clonotype: This may arise from a read error, as a much more abundant clone is one base away.

TCRdb re-analysed the PCR reads in MiXCR, keeping a single row per CDR3 protein. The repertoire holds 65,000 to 70,000 distinct CDR3 sequences, with roughly 20% as singletons. V was pared by 2 bases and J by 4 bases, with 5 bases of the junction left unmatched. Per germline, CDR1 SGHAT and CDR2 FQNNGV. The CDR3 is 15 amino acids. The specimen sequenced was naive CD8+ T cells from blood, with Jurkat cell RNA spiked in. Indicated subset: FACS-sorted CD8+CD4-CCR7+CD45RA+ naive T cells. The sequence derives from a human donor in good health. Some libraries in this study had Jurkat cell RNA spiked in. The V call is TRBV11-2, the J call TRBJ2-5, with 9 bases fitting TRBD2. The CDR3 loop is CASSLSSSGTETQYF. DNA of the CDR3: TGTGCCAGCAGCTTATCATCTAGCGGGACAGAGACCCAGTACTTC.